A selection of T cell receptor beta chains follows, all from one sample in a study of regulatory T cells in long-lasting Graves disease. TCRdb redid the calling of the multiplex PCR reads with MiXCR, one entry per CDR3 protein. The sample has 300,000 to 450,000 distinct CDR3 sequences, around 15% seen once. Sequenced material: peripheral blood mononuclear cells (PBMCs), taken at new diagnosis, from a patient treated with antithyroid drugs. The source of these receptors is a female donor with Graves disease. CDR3s include the opening cysteine and the closing phenylalanine or tryptophan. Each record gives: J gene, D gene, V gene, clone size, CDR3 protein, CDR3 DNA. A D gene is named only where the DNA matches it firmly. The size of a clone is reported for some rows only, either as once, few or many, or as a class for expanded clones.

j_call: TRBJ2-2
d_call: TRBD1
v_call: TRBV6-4
clone_size: NA
cdr3_aa: CASSPRTGMSGELFF
cdr3_nt: TGTGCCAGCTCCCCCCGGACAGGGATGTCCGGGGAGCTGTTTTTT

j_call: TRBJ1-2
d_call: NA
v_call: TRBV2
clone_size: many
cdr3_aa: CAITKDRSIDYGYTF
cdr3_nt: TGTGCCATCACGAAAGACAGGTCGATCGACTATGGCTACACCTTC

j_call: TRBJ1-6
d_call: NA
v_call: TRBV5-8
clone_size: many
cdr3_aa: CASSQGGTSSPLHF
cdr3_nt: TGTGCCAGCAGCCAGGGTGGGACATCTTCACCCCTCCACTTT

j_call: TRBJ2-3
d_call: TRBD2
v_call: TRBV29-1
clone_size: many
cdr3_aa: CSVEDHRGGTDTQYF
cdr3_nt: TGCAGCGTTGAAGATCATCGGGGGGGCACAGATACGCAGTATTTT

j_call: TRBJ2-3
d_call: NA
v_call: TRBV10-3
clone_size: NA
cdr3_aa: CAISESGTPGYTDTQYF
cdr3_nt: TGTGCCATCAGTGAGTCTGGGACTCCAGGGTACACAGATACGCAGTATTTT

j_call: TRBJ1-6
d_call: TRBD1
v_call: TRBV4-2
clone_size: NA
cdr3_aa: CASSQDWRGQGVSPLHF
cdr3_nt: TGTGCCAGCAGCCAAGATTGGAGGGGACAGGGGGTTTCACCCCTCCACTTT

j_call: TRBJ2-5
d_call: TRBD1
v_call: TRBV20-1
clone_size: many
cdr3_aa: CSAGQGAEETQYF
cdr3_nt: TGCAGTGCTGGACAGGGGGCGGAGGAGACCCAGTACTTC

j_call: TRBJ2-2
d_call: TRBD1
v_call: TRBV9
clone_size: many
cdr3_aa: CASSVVQGAHTGELFF
cdr3_nt: TGTGCCAGCAGCGTAGTTCAGGGGGCGCACACCGGGGAGCTGTTTTTT

j_call: TRBJ1-5
d_call: NA
v_call: TRBV20-1
clone_size: many
cdr3_aa: CSARGMGIQPQHF
cdr3_nt: TGCAGTGCTAGAGGCATGGGGATACAGCCCCAGCATTTT

j_call: TRBJ2-7
d_call: NA
v_call: TRBV28
clone_size: many
cdr3_aa: CASSFPSTGTQAMSGEQYF
cdr3_nt: TGTGCCAGCAGTTTCCCGAGCACCGGGACCCAGGCAATGTCGGGCGAGCAGTACTTC

j_call: TRBJ1-5
d_call: TRBD1
v_call: TRBV12-3/TRBV12-4
clone_size: many
cdr3_aa: CASQTLGQGNQPQHF
cdr3_nt: TGTGCCAGCCAGACCCTCGGACAGGGGAATCAGCCCCAGCATTTT

j_call: TRBJ2-5
d_call: NA
v_call: TRBV27
clone_size: many
cdr3_aa: CASSFSRKETQYF
cdr3_nt: TGTGCCAGCAGTTTCTCCAGAAAAGAGACCCAGTACTTC

j_call: TRBJ1-5
d_call: NA
v_call: TRBV12-3/TRBV12-4
clone_size: many
cdr3_aa: CASSSSGRGSNQPQHF
cdr3_nt: TGTGCCAGCAGCTCATCGGGCAGGGGAAGCAATCAGCCCCAGCATTTT

j_call: TRBJ1-5
d_call: TRBD1
v_call: TRBV6-1
clone_size: NA
cdr3_aa: CASRTGGYGNQPQHF
cdr3_nt: TGTGCCAGCAGGACAGGGGGCTATGGCAATCAGCCCCAGCATTTT

j_call: TRBJ1-4
d_call: NA
v_call: TRBV7-9
clone_size: NA
cdr3_aa: CASSVTEKLFF
cdr3_nt: TGTGCCAGCAGCGTAACTGAAAAACTGTTTTTT

j_call: TRBJ1-1
d_call: NA
v_call: TRBV10-3
clone_size: many
cdr3_aa: CAISAPLNTEAFF
cdr3_nt: TGTGCCATCAGTGCACCCCTGAACACTGAAGCTTTCTTT

j_call: TRBJ1-1
d_call: NA
v_call: TRBV2
clone_size: NA
cdr3_aa: CASTVWGGEGAEAFF
cdr3_nt: TGTGCCAGCACCGTATGGGGAGGGGAGGGGGCTGAAGCTTTCTTT

j_call: TRBJ1-2
d_call: NA
v_call: TRBV19
clone_size: NA
cdr3_aa: CASSDRIVRGYTF
cdr3_nt: TGTGCCAGTAGCGACAGGATCGTGCGCGGCTACACCTTC

j_call: TRBJ1-1
d_call: TRBD1
v_call: TRBV5-1
clone_size: many
cdr3_aa: CASSLDRDRKVGAEAFF
cdr3_nt: TGCGCCAGCAGCTTGGACCGGGACAGGAAGGTAGGGGCTGAAGCTTTCTTT

j_call: TRBJ2-5
d_call: NA
v_call: TRBV12-3/TRBV12-4
clone_size: many
cdr3_aa: CASSLSEGEATQYF
cdr3_nt: TGTGCCAGCAGTCTCTCCGAGGGGGAGGCGACCCAGTACTTC

j_call: TRBJ2-1
d_call: TRBD2
v_call: TRBV19
clone_size: NA
cdr3_aa: CASSKASGNLLDSYNEQFF
cdr3_nt: TGTGCCAGTAGTAAGGCTAGCGGAAATCTACTAGACTCCTACAATGAGCAGTTCTTC

j_call: TRBJ2-3
d_call: NA
v_call: TRBV4-1
clone_size: many
cdr3_aa: CASSPLDWGLSTDTQYF
cdr3_nt: TGCGCCAGCAGCCCACTAGACTGGGGCCTTAGCACAGATACGCAGTATTTT